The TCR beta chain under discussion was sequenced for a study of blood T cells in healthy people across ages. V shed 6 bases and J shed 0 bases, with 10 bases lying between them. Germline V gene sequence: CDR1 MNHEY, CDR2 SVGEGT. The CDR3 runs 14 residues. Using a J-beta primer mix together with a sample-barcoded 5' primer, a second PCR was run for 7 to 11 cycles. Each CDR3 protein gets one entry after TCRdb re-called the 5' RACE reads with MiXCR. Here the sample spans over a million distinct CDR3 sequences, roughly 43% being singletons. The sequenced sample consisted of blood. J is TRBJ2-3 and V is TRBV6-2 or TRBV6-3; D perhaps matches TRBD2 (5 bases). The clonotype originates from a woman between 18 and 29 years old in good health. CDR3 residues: CASSSWTSTDTQYF. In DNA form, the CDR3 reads TGTGCCAGCAGCTCTTGGACTAGCACAGATACGCAGTATTTT.